This T cell receptor beta chain was profiled in a study of CD8 T cells in Susac syndrome. Background on the study: Within the group of sequenced Susac syndrome patients, six had active disease and about 8 were in remission. Patients with Susac syndrome were therapy-naive, on corticosteroids, or on intravenous immunoglobulin alone at the time that blood was drawn.

This clonotype was detected only once. RNA amounts of about 0.5 to 1 ug underwent reverse transcription with random hexamers. TCRdb called the immunoSEQ multiplex PCR reads again in MiXCR, with one record for every CDR3 protein. The sample has under 80,000 distinct CDR3 sequences; around 93% are singletons. CDR1 KGHDR and CDR2 SFDVKD come from the germline V gene. J gave up 2 bases and V 5 bases, and 7 bases lay outside the gene matches. The CDR3 has 17 residues. The chain recombines TRBV24-1 with TRBJ2-3, with 12 bases identical to TRBD2. Sample: CD4+ T cells from PBMCs. The TCR was taken from a human donor with Susac syndrome. The CDR3 DNA follows: TGTGCCACCAGTGGAGGTTGGACTAGCGGGACCACAGATACGCAGTATTTT. It yields the protein CATSGGWTSGTTDTQYF.